This T cell receptor (beta chain) appears in the sequencing data of a study of T cell changes during pregnancy in multiple sclerosis. TCRdb keeps only in-frame clones here, not all; method: immunoSEQ multiplex PCR. Of approximately 88,000 clones in the sample, around 92% were seen once. V was clipped by 5 bases and J by 5 bases, with 13 bases between them. The CDR3 consists of 14 residues. CDR1 is SNHLY, CDR2 FYNNEI, per germline. Material: peripheral blood, obtained in the third trimester of pregnancy. The rearrangement joins TRBV2 to TRBJ1-5, with D tentatively TRBD1 (5 bases). The sequence came from a female donor with multiple sclerosis, enrolled in a pregnancy study. The CDR3 DNA reads as TGTGCCAGCAGTATCCCAGGGATGTATCAGCCCCAGCATTTT. Translated: CASSIPGMYQPQHF.